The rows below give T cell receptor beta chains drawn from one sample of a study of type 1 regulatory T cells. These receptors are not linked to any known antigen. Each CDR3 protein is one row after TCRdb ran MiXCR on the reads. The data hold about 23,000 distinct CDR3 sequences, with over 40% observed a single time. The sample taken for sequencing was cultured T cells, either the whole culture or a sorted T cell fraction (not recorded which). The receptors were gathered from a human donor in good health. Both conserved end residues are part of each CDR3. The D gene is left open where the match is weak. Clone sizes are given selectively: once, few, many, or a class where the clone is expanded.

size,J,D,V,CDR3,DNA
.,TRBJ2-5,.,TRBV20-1,CSARSGQGRETQYF,TGCAGTGCTAGGTCCGGGCAGGGCAGAGAGACCCAGTACTTC
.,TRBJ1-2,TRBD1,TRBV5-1,CASSQGDRGYGYTF,TGCGCCAGCAGCCAAGGGGACAGAGGCTATGGCTACACCTTC
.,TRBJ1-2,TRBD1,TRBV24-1,CATSDPGTAWGYTF,TGTGCCACCAGTGACCCCGGGACAGCCTGGGGCTACACCTTC
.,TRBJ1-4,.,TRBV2,CASNRRQLEKLFF,TGTGCCAGCAACCGTCGACAGTTAGAAAAACTGTTTTTT
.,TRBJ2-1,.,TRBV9,CASSVDNEQFF,TGTGCCAGCAGCGTAGACAATGAGCAGTTCTTC
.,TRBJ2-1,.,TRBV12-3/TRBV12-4,CASSLVRGRGEQFF,TGTGCCAGCAGTTTAGTCAGGGGACGAGGCGAGCAGTTCTTC
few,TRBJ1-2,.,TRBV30,CAWSAHRDGYTF,TGTGCCTGGAGTGCCCACAGGGATGGCTACACCTTC
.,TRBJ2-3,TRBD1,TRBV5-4,CASSLDRGRTDTQYF,TGTGCCAGCAGCCTTGACAGGGGCCGAACGGATACGCAGTATTTT
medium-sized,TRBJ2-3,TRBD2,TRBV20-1,CSARDPGGGAIDTQYF,TGCAGTGCTAGAGATCCCGGCGGGGGGGCCATAGATACGCAGTATTTT
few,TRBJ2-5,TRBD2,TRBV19,CASSIPGLVAKTQYF,TGTGCCAGTAGTATACCGGGACTAGTGGCGAAGACCCAGTACTTC
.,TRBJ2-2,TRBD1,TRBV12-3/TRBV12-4,CASSLRTGRTNTGELFF,TGTGCCAGCAGTCTACGGACAGGGCGAACTAACACCGGGGAGCTGTTTTTT
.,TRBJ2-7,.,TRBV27,CASRPGQPGYEQYF,TGTGCCAGCAGGCCGGGACAACCGGGCTACGAGCAGTACTTC
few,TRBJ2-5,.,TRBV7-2,CASSLTDQETQYF,TGTGCCAGCAGCTTAACAGATCAAGAGACCCAGTACTTC
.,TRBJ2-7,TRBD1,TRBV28,CASSPPRDRGHEQYF,TGTGCCAGCAGTCCCCCCCGGGACAGGGGCCACGAGCAGTACTTC
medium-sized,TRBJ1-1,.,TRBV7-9,CASSLTGIQAFF,TGTGCCAGCAGCTTGACAGGAATTCAAGCTTTCTTT
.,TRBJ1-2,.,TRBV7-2,CASSLGGPNYGYTF,TGTGCCAGCAGCCTCGGGGGACCTAACTATGGCTACACCTTC
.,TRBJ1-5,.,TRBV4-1,CASSQGQAIGAQHF,TGCGCCAGCAGCCAAGGGCAGGCCATCGGGGCCCAGCATTTT
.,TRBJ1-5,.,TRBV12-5,CASGPDGRGNQPQHF,TGTGCTAGTGGACCGGACGGAAGGGGCAATCAGCCCCAGCATTTT
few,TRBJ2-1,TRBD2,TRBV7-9,CASTLLAGGYNEQFF,TGTGCCAGCACCTTACTAGCGGGGGGATACAATGAGCAGTTCTTC
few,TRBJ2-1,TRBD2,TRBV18,CASSPQSSGGAGEQFF,TGTGCCAGCTCACCTCAAAGTAGCGGGGGGGCCGGTGAGCAGTTCTTC
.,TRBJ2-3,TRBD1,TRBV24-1,CATSAWGTASTDTQYF,TGTGCCACCAGTGCCTGGGGGACAGCCAGCACAGATACGCAGTATTTT
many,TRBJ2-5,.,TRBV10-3,CAISELETQYF,TGTGCCATCAGTGAATTGGAGACCCAGTACTTC
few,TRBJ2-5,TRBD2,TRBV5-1,CASSFTAGVGQETQYF,TGCGCCAGCAGCTTTACCGCGGGGGTTGGCCAAGAGACCCAGTACTTC
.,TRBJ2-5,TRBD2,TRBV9,CASSGTGTTGETQYF,TGTGCCAGCAGCGGGACCGGGACTACCGGAGAGACCCAGTACTTC
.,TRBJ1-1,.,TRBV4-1,CASSQERKRQAEAFF,TGCGCCAGCAGCCAAGAACGAAAAAGACAGGCTGAAGCTTTCTTT
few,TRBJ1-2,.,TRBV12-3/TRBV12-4,CASTQDTNYGYTF,TGTGCCAGCACCCAAGACACTAACTATGGCTACACCTTC
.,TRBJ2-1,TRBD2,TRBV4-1,CASSQDLVAGDEQFF,TGCGCCAGCAGCCAAGATTTGGTAGCGGGGGATGAGCAGTTCTTC
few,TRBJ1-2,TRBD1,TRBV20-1,CSARNRGDGYTF,TGCAGTGCTAGGAACAGGGGTGACGGCTACACCTTC
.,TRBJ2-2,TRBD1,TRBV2,CASRGQGAGELFF,TGTGCCAGCAGGGGACAGGGGGCCGGGGAGCTGTTTTTT
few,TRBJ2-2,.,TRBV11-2,CASSFRQTNTGELFF,TGTGCCAGCAGCTTTCGCCAGACGAACACCGGGGAGCTGTTTTTT
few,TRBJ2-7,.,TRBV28,CASSFVRWGRYEQYF,TGTGCCAGCAGTTTTGTCCGTTGGGGGCGATACGAGCAGTACTTC
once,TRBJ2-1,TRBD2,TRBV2,CASSETSGGGLDNEQFF,TGTGCCAGCAGTGAAACCAGCGGGGGGGGTCTTGATAATGAGCAGTTCTTC
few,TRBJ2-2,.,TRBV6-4,CASSSRGSANTGELFF,TGTGCCAGCAGTTCGAGGGGCAGCGCGAACACCGGGGAGCTGTTTTTT
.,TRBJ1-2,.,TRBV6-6,CASSQTGDSNYGYTF,TGTGCCAGCAGCCAGACAGGAGACTCTAACTATGGCTACACCTTC
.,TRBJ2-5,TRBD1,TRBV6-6,CASSYPGTGYRETQYF,TGTGCCAGCAGTTACCCCGGGACAGGGTATCGAGAGACCCAGTACTTC
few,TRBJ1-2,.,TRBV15,CATSRGTNSYGYTF,TGTGCCACCAGCAGGGGGACGAACAGCTATGGCTACACCTTC
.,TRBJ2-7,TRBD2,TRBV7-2,CASSPHRLAGAYEQYF,TGTGCCAGCAGCCCTCATCGACTAGCGGGGGCTTACGAGCAGTACTTC
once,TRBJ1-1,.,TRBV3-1,CASSPGQGEQTEAFF,TGTGCCAGCAGCCCCGGCCAGGGAGAACAGACTGAAGCTTTCTTT
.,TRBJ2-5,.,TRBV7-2,CASSLETRETQYF,TGTGCCAGCAGCTTGGAGACTAGAGAGACCCAGTACTTC
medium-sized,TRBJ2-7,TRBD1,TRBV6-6,CATRQGDYEQYF,TGTGCCACCCGACAGGGGGACTACGAGCAGTACTTC
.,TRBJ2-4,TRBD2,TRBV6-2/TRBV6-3,CASSSRGRDIQYF,TGTGCCAGCAGTTCTCGGGGGAGGGACATTCAGTACTTC
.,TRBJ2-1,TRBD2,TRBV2,CASTGTSGVNEQFF,TGTGCCAGCACCGGGACTAGCGGGGTCAATGAGCAGTTCTTC
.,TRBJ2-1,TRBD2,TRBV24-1,CATSDFPAGGRNEQFF,TGTGCCACCAGTGATTTCCCAGCGGGGGGTAGAAATGAGCAGTTCTTC
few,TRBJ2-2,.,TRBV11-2,CASSFDHWGSEGTGELFF,TGTGCCAGCAGCTTCGACCATTGGGGGAGTGAGGGCACCGGGGAGCTGTTTTTT
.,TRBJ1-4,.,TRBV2,CASRVLNEKLFF,TGTGCCAGCAGGGTCTTAAATGAAAAACTGTTTTTT
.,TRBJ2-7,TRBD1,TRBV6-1,CASSVRDRGYEQYF,TGTGCCAGCAGTGTCCGGGACAGGGGGTACGAGCAGTACTTC
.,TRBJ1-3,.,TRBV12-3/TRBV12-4,CASSPQSVPSGNTIYF,TGTGCCAGCAGCCCTCAGTCCGTTCCCTCTGGAAACACCATATATTTT
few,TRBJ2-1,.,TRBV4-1,CASSQDPARDYNEQFF,TGCGCCAGCAGCCAAGATCCTGCCAGGGATTACAATGAGCAGTTCTTC
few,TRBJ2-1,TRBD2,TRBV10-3,CAIMGLAGGSSYNEQFF,TGTGCCATCATGGGACTAGCGGGGGGGAGCTCCTACAATGAGCAGTTCTTC
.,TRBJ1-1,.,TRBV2,CASRGLRVSNTEAFF,TGTGCCAGCAGAGGACTCAGGGTTTCGAACACTGAAGCTTTCTTT
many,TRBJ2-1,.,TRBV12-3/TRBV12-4,CASGSQGFNEQFF,TGTGCCAGCGGCTCCCAAGGGTTCAATGAGCAGTTCTTC
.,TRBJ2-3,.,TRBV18,CASSAFADTQYF,TGTGCCAGCTCAGCATTCGCAGATACGCAGTATTTT
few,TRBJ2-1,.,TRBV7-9,CASSQTGSEQFF,TGTGCCAGCAGCCAGACAGGATCTGAGCAGTTCTTC